Following are 10 T cell receptor beta chains from one sample sequenced in a study of cytomegalovirus exposure and HLA in healthy donors. Some clones are missing from TCRdb's copy, which holds only in-frame ones; the method was immunoSEQ multiplex PCR. The sample records some 170,000 clones, approximately 86% being singletons. Sequencing was done on a sample of PBMCs. These receptor sequences come from a man between 18 and 35 years old in good health and CMV-seropositive.

The chain joins TRBV4-1 to TRBJ2-5, with 14 bases aligning to TRBD2. The germline CDR1 and CDR2 sequences are MGHRA and YSYEKL. This CDR3 is 16 amino acids long. After removal of 3 bases from V and 5 bases from J, the junction contained 5 bases not matched to a gene. The CDR3 DNA reads as TGCGCCAGCAGCCAGGGGGGACTAGCGGGAGTTGAGACCCAGTACTTC. Its protein is CASSQGGLAGVETQYF.

V and J are TRBV6-5 and TRBJ1-1, with D unclear. The V end was cut by 6 bases, the J end by 5 bases, with 16 bases between. CDR3 length equals 14 residues. Germline V gives CDR1 MNHEY, CDR2 SVGAGI. The CDR3 sequence is CASRLTGGMTEAFF. CDR3 DNA sequence: TGTGCCAGCAGACTTACGGGAGGGATGACTGAAGCTTTCTTT.

The chain is built from TRBV14 and TRBJ2-7; D is unresolved. The CDR3 is 14 residues long. The germline V and J ends were trimmed by 2 bases and 2 bases, with 10 bases remaining between them. Germline lookup yields CDR1 SGHDN and CDR2 FVKESK. CDR3 DNA: TGTGCCAGCAGCCAAATCAGCGCTCCCTACGAGCAGTACTTC. Translating it yields CASSQISAPYEQYF.

The chain uses TRBV7-2 and TRBJ1-1, with 7 nucleotides matching TRBD1. The V gene end was trimmed by 5 bases and the J gene end by 4 bases; junction bases not matched to a gene: 4. Per the germline V gene, CDR1 is SGHTA and CDR2 is FQGNSA. The CDR3 loop spans 13 amino acids. The CDR3 loop reads CASSRPGGTEAFF. CDR3 bases: TGTGCCAGCAGCCGGCCAGGGGGCACTGAAGCTTTCTTT.

This clone was seen once. The chain is built from TRBV5-1 and TRBJ1-2; 11 bases align to TRBD1. The trim removed 3 bases at V and 6 bases at J, leaving 4 bases unmatched. CDR1 and CDR2 (germline): SGHRS, YFSETQ. The CDR3 extends over 14 amino acids. The CDR3 sequence is CASSWTGGSDGYTF. CDR3 bases: TGCGCCAGCAGCTGGACAGGGGGCAGCGATGGCTACACCTTC.

The chain couples TRBV14 to TRBJ2-1; D uncertain. Germline V gene lookup returns CDR1 SGHDN and CDR2 FVKESK. CDR3 length: 13 amino acids. The V gene lost 0 bases and the J gene lost 9 bases, with 9 bases spanning the gap. CDR3 sequence: CASSQDLDFEQFF. CDR3 coding DNA: TGTGCCAGCAGCCAAGATCTCGACTTTGAGCAGTTCTTC.

The chain couples TRBV7-8 to TRBJ2-2; TRBD1 agrees at 8 bases. The length of the CDR3 is 15 residues. The J segment lost 5 bases and the V segment lost 4 bases, leaving 6 bases of the junction unmatched. The germline CDR1 and CDR2 sequences are SGHVS and FQNEAQ. The CDR3 bases are TGTGCCAGCAGCTCTTCGGACAGGGCAACCGGGGAGCTGTTTTTT. Translating it yields CASSSSDRATGELFF.

The V gene is TRBV28, the J gene TRBJ1-4, with D possibly TRBD1 on 5 matching bases. The CDR3 is 14 amino acids. Trimming took off 3 bases at V and 8 bases at J, with 13 bases between the two ends. Germline CDR1 reads MDHEN; CDR2 reads SYDVKM. The CDR3 DNA reads as TGTGCCAGCAGTTTGGCCCAGGGAGGAGAAAAACTGTTTTTT. Translating gives CASSLAQGGEKLFF.

The V gene is TRBV5-1, the J gene TRBJ2-2; tentatively, D is TRBD1 (5 bases). CDR1 is SGHRS and CDR2 is YFSETQ in the germline V gene. This CDR3 is built from 16 residues. Trimming cost V 2 bases and J 0 bases, with 11 bases left between them. CDR3 region: CASSFGAHANTGELFF. Written as DNA, the CDR3 is TGCGCCAGCAGCTTTGGGGCACACGCGAACACCGGGGAGCTGTTTTTT. The whole variable domain, filled in from reference TRBV5-1 and TRBJ2-2, reads KAGVTQTPRYLIKTRGQQVTLSCSPISGHRSVSWYQQTPGQGLQFLFEYFSETQRNKGNFPGRFSGRQFSNSRSEMNVSTLELGDSALYLCASSFGAHANTGELFFGEGSRLTVL.

This clone has more than one count but fewer than ten. The chain carries TRBV4-1 and TRBJ1-1; the D is unclear. This CDR3 region has 15 residues. V dropped 4 bases and J dropped 1 base, with 13 bases sitting between them. CDR1 and CDR2 (germline): MGHRA, YSYEKL. The CDR3 nucleotides are TGCGCCAGCAGCCGAAGTCCACTTAAGAACACTGAAGCTTTCTTT. Translation gives CASSRSPLKNTEAFF.